This T cell receptor (beta chain) was captured in a study of CD8 T cells in ankylosing spondylitis (dated by TCRdb to 2015 to 2018). At the level of the whole study: T cell receptor beta repertoires were profiled in healthy donors and ankylosing spondylitis patients so that disease-linked TCR variants could be found. The full study cohort was made up of over 20 ankylosing spondylitis patients and fewer than 120 healthy donors. Peripheral blood samples were taken, and synovial fluid was additionally collected from ankylosing spondylitis patients. Broad study findings and their caveats: The disease-linked clones were reported as significantly enriched in matched synovial fluid samples from ankylosing spondylitis patients. Blood from ankylosing spondylitis patients appeared to be characterized by a TCR beta motif made up of several highly homologous amino acid variants. Some motif variants had previously been reported in the synovial fluid and blood of reactive arthritis patients, which suggests shared mechanisms of disease initiation. A CD8+ phenotype was shown by the disease-linked clones, which were found at relatively low frequencies in peripheral blood.

V has 1 base trimmed and J has 3 bases trimmed; junction bases matching no gene number 4. The CDR3 measures 15 amino acids from cysteine to phenylalanine. Here the CDR3 DNA is all that survives: 45 bases in frame from base 1. The reads were generated on an Illumina HiSeq 2500. Quantitative 5'-RACE with molecular barcodes was the method used to prepare the TCR beta libraries. The paper's data handling went like this. A new computational method based on a probabilistic model of VDJ rearrangement was used to identify disease-linked TCR variants. TCRdb reprocessed the public reads (quality trimming at Q25 with fastp, clone calling with MiXCR) and kept in-frame beta chains. Here each entry gathers all rows of one CDR3 protein and keeps the most common genes and DNA. None of the V and J calls come from the authors' own analysis; TCRdb made them. The sample records more than 650,000 distinct CDR3 sequences, over 9.5% of which are singletons. The top ten clonotypes cover about 0.49% of the sample.

This clonotype was found a few times. Which antigen it targets is not known. Base qualities are not provided; no much larger clone lies one nucleotide away. Sequencing used blood, either unsorted or a sorted T cell fraction (not recorded which). This chain is built from TRBV12-3 or TRBV12-4 and TRBJ2-3; 7 middle bases align to TRBD1. The TCR comes from a male donor with ankylosing spondylitis. The CDR3 corresponds to CASSLGVRGTDTQYF. At the DNA level, the sequence is TGTGCCAGCAGTTTAGGTGTCAGGGGGACAGATACGCAGTATTTT.